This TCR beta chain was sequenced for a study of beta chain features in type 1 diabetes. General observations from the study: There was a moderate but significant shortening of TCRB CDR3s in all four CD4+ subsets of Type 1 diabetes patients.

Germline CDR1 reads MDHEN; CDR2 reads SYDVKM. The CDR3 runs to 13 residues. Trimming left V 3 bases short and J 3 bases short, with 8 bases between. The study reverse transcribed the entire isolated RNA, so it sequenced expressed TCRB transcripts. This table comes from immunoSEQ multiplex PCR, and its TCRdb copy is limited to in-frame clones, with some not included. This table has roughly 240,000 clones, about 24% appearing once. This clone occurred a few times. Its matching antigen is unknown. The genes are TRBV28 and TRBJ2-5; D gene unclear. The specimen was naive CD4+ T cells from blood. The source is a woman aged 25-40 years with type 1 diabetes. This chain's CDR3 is CASSFGVKETQYF. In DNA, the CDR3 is TGTGCCAGCAGTTTTGGAGTAAAAGAGACCCAGTACTTC.